The 9 T cell receptor beta chains given below trace back to one sample, sequenced in a study of blood T cell repertoires in COVID-19 (TCRdb year 2020). The protocol used for the library was the immunoSEQ multiplex PCR assay. The clones in this table, taken by TCRdb from immuneACCESS, are in-frame only. Not every clone is retained; where verified, under half of the shortfall comes from an unresolved V gene, and the cause of the rest is unknown. The sample yields 75,000 to 95,000 clones; around three quarters were counted once. The top ten clonotypes cover approximately 23% of the sample. Sequencing was done on a sample of peripheral blood. The receptors derive from a woman aged 55 to 70 in a cohort sampled during active or convalescent COVID-19.

This clone was recorded only once. This sequence joins TRBV3-1 (or the pseudogene TRBV3-2) and TRBJ2-1; 13 bases match TRBD2. This CDR3 spans 16 amino acids. Losses at the gene ends were 6 bases for V and 6 bases for J; bases not matched to a gene: 8. CDR1 is LGHDT and CDR2 is YNNKEL in the germline V gene (reference sequence). CDR3 loop: CASSPRTSGGSNEQFF. CDR3 nucleotides: TGTGCCAGCAGTCCGAGGACTAGCGGGGGCTCCAATGAGCAGTTCTTC.

The CDR3 region is CAPPGSLVCNEQFF. For the CDR3, the DNA is TGTGCCCCCCCGGGGTCACTTGTCTGCAATGAGCAGTTCTTC. The chain combines TRBV7-9 with TRBJ2-1; perhaps TRBD2 as D (5 bases). Germline values: CDR1 SEHNR, CDR2 FQNEAQ (reference sequence). CDR3 length: 14 residues. V dropped 11 bases and J dropped 6 bases, with 20 bases sitting between them.

This clone occurred many times. This chain connects TRBV27 to TRBJ2-3, with D uncertain. Germline CDR1 is MNHEY and CDR2 is SMNVEV (reference sequence). The CDR3 sequence is 15 residues long. The ends were cut back, 0 bases at V and 6 bases at J, with 13 bases in the middle. CDR3: CASSLSPFPSDTQYF. Written as DNA, the CDR3 is TGTGCCAGCAGTTTATCTCCTTTTCCCTCGGATACGCAGTATTTT.

This chain uses TRBV6-5 with TRBJ1-6; D is perhaps TRBD1 (5 bases). CDR3 length: 14 amino acids. CDR1 and CDR2 from the germline V gene are MNHEY and SVGAGI. With 5 bases removed from V and 9 bases from J, the gap between germline ends came to 14 bases. In DNA, the CDR3 is TGTGCCAGCAGTCTTTCGGGGGTCGTTTCACCCCTCCACTTT. Encoded protein: CASSLSGVVSPLHF.

This chain joins TRBV9 and TRBJ1-4, with TRBD1 matching 9 bases. Germline CDR1 reads SGDLS; CDR2 reads YYNGEE. With V trimmed by 4 bases and J by 3 bases, 4 bases remained unmatched. The CDR3 contains 15 residues. Here the CDR3 reads CASSFRQGANEKLFF. CDR3 bases: TGTGCCAGCAGCTTCCGACAGGGGGCTAATGAAAAACTGTTTTTT.

This rearrangement joins TRBV5-1 to TRBJ1-4; D unclear. V dropped 2 bases and J dropped 4 bases, with 9 bases sitting between them. The CDR3 length is 14 residues. Germline values: CDR1 SGHRS, CDR2 YFSETQ. CDR3 in amino acids: CASSFGQSNEKLFF. CDR3 in DNA: TGCGCCAGCAGCTTTGGGCAGAGTAATGAAAAACTGTTTTTT.

This CDR3 reads CASSRTGMNTEAFF. The CDR3 DNA sequence: TGTGCCAGCAGCCGGACAGGGATGAACACTGAAGCTTTCTTT. This chain joins TRBV7-9 and TRBJ1-1; 8 bases align to TRBD1. The J segment lost 0 bases and the V segment lost 5 bases, leaving 2 bases of the junction unmatched. This CDR3 spans 14 amino acids. CDR1 and CDR2 from the germline V gene are SEHNR and FQNEAQ (reference sequence). The variable domain in full, completed from reference TRBV7-9 and TRBJ1-1, reads DTGVSQNPRHKITKRGQNVTFRCDPISEHNRLYWYRQTLGQGPEFLTYFQNEAQLEKSRLLSDRFSAERPKGSFSTLEIQRTEQGDSAMYLCASSRTGMNTEAFFGQGTRLTVV.

The chain combines TRBV2 with TRBJ1-2, with unresolved D. The CDR3 covers 12 residues. V shed 6 bases and J shed 5 bases, with 10 bases lying between them. CDR1 SNHLY and CDR2 FYNNEI come from the germline V gene. The CDR3 sequence is CASRSELYGYTF. CDR3 coding DNA: TGTGCCAGCAGGTCAGAACTATATGGCTACACCTTC.

The V call is TRBV6-1, the J call TRBJ2-1, with 9 nucleotides matching TRBD2. This CDR3 has 16 residues. V trimming: 1 base; J trimming: 5 bases; junction bases outside the gene matches: 6. Germline CDR1 reads MNHNS; CDR2 reads SASEGT. CDR3 in amino acids: CASSEDAGGRDNEQFF. For the CDR3, the DNA is TGTGCCAGCAGTGAAGACGCGGGGGGGCGGGACAATGAGCAGTTCTTC.